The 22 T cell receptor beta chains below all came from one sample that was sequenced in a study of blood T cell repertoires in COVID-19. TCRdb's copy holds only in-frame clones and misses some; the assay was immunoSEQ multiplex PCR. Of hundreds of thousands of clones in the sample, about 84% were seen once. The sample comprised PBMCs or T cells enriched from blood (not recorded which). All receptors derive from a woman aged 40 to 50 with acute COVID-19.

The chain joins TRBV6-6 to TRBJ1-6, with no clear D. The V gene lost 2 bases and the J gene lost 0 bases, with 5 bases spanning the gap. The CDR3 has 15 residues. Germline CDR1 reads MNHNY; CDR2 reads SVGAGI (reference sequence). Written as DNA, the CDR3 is TGTGCCAGCAGTTACGAGGGCTCCTATAATTCACCCCTCCACTTT. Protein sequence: CASSYEGSYNSPLHF.

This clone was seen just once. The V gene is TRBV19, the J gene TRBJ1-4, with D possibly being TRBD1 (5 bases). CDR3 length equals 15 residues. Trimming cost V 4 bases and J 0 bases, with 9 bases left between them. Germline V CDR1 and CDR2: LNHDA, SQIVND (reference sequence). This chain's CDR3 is CASSTGIATNEKLFF. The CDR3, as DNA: TGTGCCAGTAGTACAGGGATTGCAACTAATGAAAAACTGTTTTTT.

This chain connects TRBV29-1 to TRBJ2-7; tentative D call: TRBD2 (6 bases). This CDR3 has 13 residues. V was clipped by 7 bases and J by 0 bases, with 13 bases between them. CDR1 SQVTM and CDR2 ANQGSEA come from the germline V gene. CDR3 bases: TGCAGCGGCGGGGACGGCCGCTCCTACGAGCAGTACTTC. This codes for CSGGDGRSYEQYF.

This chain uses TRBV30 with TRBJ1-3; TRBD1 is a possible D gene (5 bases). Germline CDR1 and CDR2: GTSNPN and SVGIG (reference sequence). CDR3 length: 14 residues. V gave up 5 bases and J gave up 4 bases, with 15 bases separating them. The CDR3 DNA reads TGTGCCTGGTGTCAGGGTACCCAAGGAAACACCATATATTTT. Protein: CAWCQGTQGNTIYF.

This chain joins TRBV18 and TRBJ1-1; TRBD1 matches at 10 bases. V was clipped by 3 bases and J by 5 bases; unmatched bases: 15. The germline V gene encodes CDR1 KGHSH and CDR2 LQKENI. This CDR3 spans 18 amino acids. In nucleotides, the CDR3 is TGTGCCAGCTCACCGCTTAATCGACAGGGGGCATGGGGAACTGAAGCTTTCTTT. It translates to CASSPLNRQGAWGTEAFF.

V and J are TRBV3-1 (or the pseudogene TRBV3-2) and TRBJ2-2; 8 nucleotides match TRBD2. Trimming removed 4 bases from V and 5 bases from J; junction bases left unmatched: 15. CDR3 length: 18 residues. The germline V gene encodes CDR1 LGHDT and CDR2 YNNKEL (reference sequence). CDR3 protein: CASSPALEAGVLTGELFF. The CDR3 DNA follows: TGTGCCAGCAGCCCAGCCCTTGAAGCGGGAGTGTTAACCGGGGAGCTGTTTTTT.

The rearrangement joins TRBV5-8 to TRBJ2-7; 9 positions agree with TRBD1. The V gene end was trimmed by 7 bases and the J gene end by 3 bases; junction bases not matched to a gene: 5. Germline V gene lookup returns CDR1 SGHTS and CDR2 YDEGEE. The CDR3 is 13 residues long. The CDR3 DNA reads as TGTGCCAGCCCGGGACAGGGTAACTACGAGCAGTACTTC. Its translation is CASPGQGNYEQYF.

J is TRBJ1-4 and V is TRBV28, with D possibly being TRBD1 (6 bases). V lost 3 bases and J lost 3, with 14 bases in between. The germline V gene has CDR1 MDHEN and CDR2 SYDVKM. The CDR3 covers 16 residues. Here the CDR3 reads CASSFPPQGANEKLFF. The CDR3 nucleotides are TGTGCCAGCAGTTTTCCTCCACAGGGAGCTAATGAAAAACTGTTTTTT.

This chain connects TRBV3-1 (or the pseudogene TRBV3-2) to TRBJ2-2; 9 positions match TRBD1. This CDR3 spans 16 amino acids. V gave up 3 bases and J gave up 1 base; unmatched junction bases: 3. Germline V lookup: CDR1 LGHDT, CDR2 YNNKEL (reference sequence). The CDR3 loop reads CASSHLGQGNTGELFF. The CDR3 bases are TGTGCCAGCAGCCATCTGGGACAGGGGAACACCGGGGAGCTGTTTTTT.

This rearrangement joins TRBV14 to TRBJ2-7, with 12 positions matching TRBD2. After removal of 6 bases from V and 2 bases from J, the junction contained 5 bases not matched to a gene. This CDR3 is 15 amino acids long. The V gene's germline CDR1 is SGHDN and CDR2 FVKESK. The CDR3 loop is CASRPSGRGTYEQYF. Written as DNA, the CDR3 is TGTGCCAGCAGACCTAGCGGGAGGGGGACCTACGAGCAGTACTTC. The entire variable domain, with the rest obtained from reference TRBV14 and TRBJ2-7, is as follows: EAGVTQFPSHSVIEKGQTVTLRCDPISGHDNLYWYRRVMGKEIKFLLHFVKESKQDESGMPNNRFLAERTGGTYSTLKVQPAELEDSGVYFCASRPSGRGTYEQYFGPGTRLTVT.

The chain's CDR3 is CASSVQGEETQYF. CDR3 sequence (DNA): TGTGCCAGCAGCGTCCAGGGTGAGGAGACCCAGTACTTC. The V and J genes are TRBV11-1 and TRBJ2-5; D may be TRBD1 (5 bases). The CDR3 spans 13 residues. Germline-derived CDR1 and CDR2 are SGHAT and FQDESV (reference sequence). Deletions cut 5 bases from V and 5 bases from J, with 12 bases between.

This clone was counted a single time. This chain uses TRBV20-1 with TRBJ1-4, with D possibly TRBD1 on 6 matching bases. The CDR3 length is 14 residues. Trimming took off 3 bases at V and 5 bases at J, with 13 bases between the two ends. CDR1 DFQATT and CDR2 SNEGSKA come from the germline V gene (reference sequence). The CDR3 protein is CSASHGGRNEKLFF. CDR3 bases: TGCAGTGCTAGTCATGGGGGCCGAAATGAAAAACTGTTTTTT.

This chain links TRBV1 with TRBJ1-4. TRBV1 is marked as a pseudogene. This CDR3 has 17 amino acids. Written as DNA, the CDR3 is TGCACCAGCAGCCAAGAGACCTGGACCGGGGAGGATGAAAAACTGTTTTTT. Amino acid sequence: CTSSQETWTGEDEKLFF.

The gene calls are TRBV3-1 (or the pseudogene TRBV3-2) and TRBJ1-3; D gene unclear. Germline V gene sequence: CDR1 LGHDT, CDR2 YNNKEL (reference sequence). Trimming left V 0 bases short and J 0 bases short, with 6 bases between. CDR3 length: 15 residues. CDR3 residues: CASSQDTLSGNTIYF. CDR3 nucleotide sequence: TGTGCCAGCAGCCAAGATACTCTCTCTGGAAACACCATATATTTT.

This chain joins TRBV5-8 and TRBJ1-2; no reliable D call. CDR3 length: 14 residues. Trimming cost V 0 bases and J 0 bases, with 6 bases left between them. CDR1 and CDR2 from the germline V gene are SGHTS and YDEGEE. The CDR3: CASSLGGTNYGYTF. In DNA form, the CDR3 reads TGTGCCAGCAGCTTGGGAGGAACTAACTATGGCTACACCTTC. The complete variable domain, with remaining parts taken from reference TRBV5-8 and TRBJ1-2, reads EAGVTQSPTHLIKTRGQQATLRCSPISGHTSVYWYQQALGLGLQFLLWYDEGEERNRGNFPPRFSGRQFPNYSSELNVNALELEDSALYLCASSLGGTNYGYTFGSGTRLTVV.

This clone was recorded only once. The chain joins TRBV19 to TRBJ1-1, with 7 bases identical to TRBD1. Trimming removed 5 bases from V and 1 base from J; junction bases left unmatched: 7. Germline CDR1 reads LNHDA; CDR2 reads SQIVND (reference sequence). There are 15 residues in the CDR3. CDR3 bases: TGTGCCAGTAGTTTACAGGGGCCCGGGAACACTGAAGCTTTCTTT. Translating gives CASSLQGPGNTEAFF. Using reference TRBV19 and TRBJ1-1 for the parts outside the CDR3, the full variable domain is DGGITQSPKYLFRKEGQNVTLSCEQNLNHDAMYWYRQDPGQGLRLIYYSQIVNDFQKGDIAEGYSVSREKKESFPLTVTSAQKNPTAFYLCASSLQGPGNTEAFFGQGTRLTVV.

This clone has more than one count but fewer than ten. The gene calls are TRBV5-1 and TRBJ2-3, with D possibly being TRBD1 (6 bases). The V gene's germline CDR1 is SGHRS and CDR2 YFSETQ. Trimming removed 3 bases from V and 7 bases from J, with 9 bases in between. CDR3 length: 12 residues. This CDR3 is CASSYTGNTQYF. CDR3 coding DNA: TGCGCCAGCAGCTACACAGGGAATACGCAGTATTTT.

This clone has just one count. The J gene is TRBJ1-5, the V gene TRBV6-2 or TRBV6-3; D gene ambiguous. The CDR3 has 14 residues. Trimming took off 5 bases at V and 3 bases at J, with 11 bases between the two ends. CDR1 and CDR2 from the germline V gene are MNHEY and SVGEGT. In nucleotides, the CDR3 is TGTGCCAGCAGTGCCGCAGGCAACAATCAGCCCCAGCATTTT. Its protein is CASSAAGNNQPQHF.

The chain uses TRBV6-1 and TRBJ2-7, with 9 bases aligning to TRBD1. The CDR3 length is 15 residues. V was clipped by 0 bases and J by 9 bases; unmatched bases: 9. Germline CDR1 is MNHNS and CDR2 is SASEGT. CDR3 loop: CASSEASGTGIRQYF. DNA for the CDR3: TGTGCCAGCAGTGAAGCGTCGGGGACAGGGATACGGCAGTACTTC.

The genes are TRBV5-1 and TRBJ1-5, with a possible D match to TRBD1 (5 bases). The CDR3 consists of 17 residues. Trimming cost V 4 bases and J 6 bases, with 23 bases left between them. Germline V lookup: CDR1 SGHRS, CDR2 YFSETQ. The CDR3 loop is CASSPSPARRGRQPQHF. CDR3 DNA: TGCGCCAGCAGCCCGTCCCCTGCCCGGAGGGGCCGTCAGCCCCAGCATTTT.

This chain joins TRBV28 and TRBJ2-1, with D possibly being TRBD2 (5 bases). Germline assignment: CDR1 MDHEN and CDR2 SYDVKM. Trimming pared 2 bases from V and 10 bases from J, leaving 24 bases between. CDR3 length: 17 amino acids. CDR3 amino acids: CASSLISSGGSESEQFF. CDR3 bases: TGTGCCAGCAGTTTAATATCCTCCGGAGGCAGTGAATCAGAGCAGTTCTTC.

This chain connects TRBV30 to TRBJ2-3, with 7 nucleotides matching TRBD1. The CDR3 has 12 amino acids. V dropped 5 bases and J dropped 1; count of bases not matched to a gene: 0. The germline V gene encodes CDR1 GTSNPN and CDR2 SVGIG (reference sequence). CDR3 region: CAWGQGTDTQYF. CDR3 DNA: TGTGCCTGGGGACAGGGCACAGATACGCAGTATTTT.